The 30 T cell receptor beta chains below were found in one sample sequenced in a study of shared clonotypes between healthy human individuals. Assay used: immunoSEQ multiplex PCR; TCRdb lists only in-frame clones, some missing. This table has approximately 350,000 clones, roughly 70% appearing once. The sample taken for sequencing was memory CD4+ T cells sorted from blood. Regarding subset: CD45RA-negative fraction. These receptors all stem from a man younger than 40 in good health.

This clone is a singleton in its sample. V is TRBV10-2 and J is TRBJ2-7, with 7 bases identical to TRBD1. The CDR3 sequence is 16 residues long. Germline V gene data show CDR1 as WSHSY and CDR2 as SAAADI. V lost 8 bases to trimming and J lost 5 bases; unmatched junction nucleotides: 18. The CDR3 protein is CASGLDRTPSGNEQYF. CDR3 in DNA: TGCGCCAGCGGGTTGGACAGGACTCCCTCGGGAAACGAGCAGTACTTC.

The V gene is TRBV11-1, the J gene TRBJ2-3; 9 bases are a match to TRBD2. Looked up from germline, CDR1 is SGHAT and CDR2 is FQDESV (reference sequence). The J segment lost 2 bases and the V segment lost 5 bases, leaving 14 bases of the junction unmatched. The CDR3 covers 18 residues. The CDR3 coding sequence is TGTGCCAGCAGCCCTAGAGCCGGGACTAGCCGCTTCACAGATACGCAGTATTTT. Its protein is CASSPRAGTSRFTDTQYF.

The chain has TRBV7-8 and TRBJ2-2, with 10 bases matching TRBD1. CDR1 and CDR2 (germline): SGHVS, FQNEAQ. This CDR3 region has 15 residues. V gave up 5 bases and J gave up 6 bases; unmatched junction bases: 6. The CDR3 is CASSVDRGLPGELFF. CDR3 sequence (DNA): TGTGCCAGCAGCGTCGACAGGGGGCTTCCCGGGGAGCTGTTTTTT. The whole variable domain, filled in from reference TRBV7-8 and TRBJ2-2, reads GAGVSQSPRYKVAKRGQDVALRCDPISGHVSLFWYQQALGQGPEFLTYFQNEAQLDKSGLPSDRFFAERPEGSVSTLKIQRTQQEDSAVYLCASSVDRGLPGELFFGEGSRLTVL.

This chain links TRBV7-8 with TRBJ2-3; maybe TRBD2 (6 bases). The ends were cut back, 4 bases at V and 10 bases at J, with 15 bases in the middle. CDR3 length equals 13 residues. CDR1 and CDR2 from the germline V gene are SGHVS and FQNEAQ. The CDR3 region is CASSSGTSSAQYF. CDR3 DNA: TGTGCCAGCAGCTCCGGGACTTCGTCCGCGCAGTATTTT.

The chain joins TRBV28 to TRBJ1-5; a weak D match, TRBD1 (5 bases). Trimming shortened V by 4 bases and J by 0 bases, and 13 bases separated the two germline ends. CDR3 length equals 16 residues. The germline gives CDR1 MDHEN, CDR2 SYDVKM. The CDR3 spells CASSSPQGSSNQPQHF. The CDR3 nucleotides read TGTGCCAGCAGTTCGCCCCAGGGTTCTAGCAATCAGCCCCAGCATTTT. Complete variable domain (other parts from reference TRBV28 and TRBJ1-5): DVKVTQSSRYLVKRTGEKVFLECVQDMDHENMFWYRQDPGLGLRLIYFSYDVKMKEKGDIPEGYSVSREKKERFSLILESASTNQTSMYLCASSSPQGSSNQPQHFGDGTRLSIL.

J is TRBJ2-7 and V is TRBV18, with D perhaps TRBD2 (6 bases). Between the trimmed V and J ends, which lost 4 bases and 12 bases, there was a span of 13 bases. The CDR3 has 11 residues. Germline V lookup: CDR1 KGHSH, CDR2 LQKENI. The CDR3, as DNA: TGTGCCAGCTCACTAGCGGAGAGGTGGTACTTC. Protein sequence: CASSLAERWYF.

This clone was detected once. This chain links TRBV7-3 with TRBJ2-7; TRBD2 matches 12 bases. CDR1 is SGHTA, CDR2 FQGTGA, per germline. The CDR3 loop spans 16 amino acids. V was pared by 5 bases and J by 7 bases, with 12 bases of the junction left unmatched. This chain's CDR3 is CASSPGTSGPGREQYF. The CDR3 coding sequence is TGTGCCAGCAGCCCCGGGACTAGCGGGCCGGGCCGGGAGCAGTACTTC.

The genes are TRBV11-2 and TRBJ2-1, with 9 bases fitting TRBD2. Trimming at V came to 0 bases and at J to 6 bases, leaving 9 bases not matched to a gene. CDR3 size: 17 residues. In germline, CDR1 is SGHAT, CDR2 FQNNGV. CDR3 sequence: CASSLDPAGTSFNEQFF. DNA of the CDR3: TGTGCCAGCAGCTTAGATCCGGCCGGGACTAGCTTCAATGAGCAGTTCTTC.

The chain employs TRBV7-2 and TRBJ2-2, with unresolved D. The CDR3 covers 16 residues. With 1 base removed from V and 4 bases from J, the gap between germline ends came to 13 bases. Germline V gene sequence: CDR1 SGHTA, CDR2 FQGNSA. CDR3: CASSLVQIKLTGELFF. The CDR3 nucleotides read TGTGCCAGCAGCTTAGTCCAAATAAAGCTCACCGGGGAGCTGTTTTTT.

This clone was seen a handful of times. The chain joins TRBV19 to TRBJ2-1; no clear D gene. Germline V gives CDR1 LNHDA, CDR2 SQIVND (reference sequence). CDR3 length: 11 amino acids. V was shortened by 4 bases and J by 4 bases, with 2 bases between the two germline ends. The chain's CDR3 is CASSNYNEQFF. CDR3 nucleotides: TGTGCCAGTAGTAATTACAATGAGCAGTTCTTC.

The rearrangement joins TRBV27 to TRBJ2-1; D is unresolved. The CDR3 is 15 residues long. V dropped 3 bases and J dropped 7 bases, with 16 bases sitting between them. Germline loops: CDR1 MNHEY, CDR2 SMNVEV (reference sequence). This CDR3 reads CASSFMDAPKNEQFF. The CDR3 DNA reads TGTGCCAGCAGTTTCATGGATGCCCCCAAGAATGAGCAGTTCTTC.

The chain recombines TRBV28 with TRBJ2-7; D possibly corresponds to TRBD2 (6 bases). V lost 7 bases and J 0 bases, leaving 16 bases between the germline ends. In germline, CDR1 is MDHEN, CDR2 SYDVKM. CDR3 length: 15 amino acids. In DNA, the CDR3 is TGTGCCAGCACCTCGGAGGGGCGAACCTCCTACGAGCAGTACTTC. It encodes CASTSEGRTSYEQYF.

This chain links TRBV27 with TRBJ2-7, with 8 bases fitting TRBD2. The CDR3 runs to 14 residues. Unmatched junction bases numbered 10, after V lost 6 bases and J lost 6 bases. The germline V gene encodes CDR1 MNHEY and CDR2 SMNVEV (reference sequence). The chain's CDR3 is CASSIEGTRGEQYF. The CDR3 coding sequence is TGTGCCAGCAGCATAGAGGGGACTAGGGGCGAGCAGTACTTC.

The rearrangement uses TRBV15 and TRBJ2-7; D possibly corresponds to TRBD2 (6 bases). The CDR3 runs 16 residues. In germline, CDR1 is LNHNV, CDR2 YYDKDF (reference sequence). V lost 1 base, J lost 3 bases, and 16 bases lay in between. The DNA for the CDR3 is TGTGCCACCAGCAGAGGTGGTAGCGGCCCACTCTACGAGCAGTACTTC. This codes for CATSRGGSGPLYEQYF.

This sequence joins TRBV19 and TRBJ2-1, with 8 nucleotides matching TRBD1. The CDR3 consists of 15 residues. Losses at the gene ends were 5 bases for V and 1 base for J; bases not matched to a gene: 4. Per the germline V gene, CDR1 is LNHDA and CDR2 is SQIVND (reference sequence). The CDR3 nucleotides read TGTGCCAGTAGTGAGGACAGGGTATCCTACAATGAGCAGTTCTTC. It codes for CASSEDRVSYNEQFF.

DNA of the CDR3: TGCAGCGCCGGACAGGACTACGAGCAGTACTTC. Protein product: CSAGQDYEQYF. This chain connects TRBV29-1 to TRBJ2-7, with 7 nucleotides matching TRBD1. The CDR3 is made up of 11 amino acids. Germline V CDR1 and CDR2: SQVTM, ANQGSEA. J was trimmed by 3 bases and V by 7 bases; bases with no gene match: 3.

This clone was found once. The chain joins TRBV2 to TRBJ2-7; D might be TRBD1 (5 bases). The germline CDR1 and CDR2 sequences are SNHLY and FYNNEI. This CDR3 contains 14 residues. With 5 bases removed from V and 5 bases from J, the gap between germline ends came to 16 bases. The CDR3 coding sequence is TGTGCCAGCAGTAGTCAGGGAAAGTGGAACGAGCAGTACTTC. Its protein product is CASSSQGKWNEQYF.

Concerning this clone: The sample contains more than one DNA sequence encoding this CDR3. The rearrangement uses TRBV6-1 and TRBJ2-5, with D unresolved. This CDR3 has 12 amino acids. Trimming pared 1 base from V and 5 bases from J, leaving 5 bases between. In germline, CDR1 is MNHNS, CDR2 SASEGT. The CDR3 nucleotides are TGTGCCAGCAGTGAAGTAGTGGAGACCCAGTACTTC. Translating gives CASSEVVETQYF.

A single count supports this clone. The chain has TRBV7-9 and TRBJ1-4; D gene unclear. Trimming took 3 bases from V and 8 from J, leaving 13 bases between them. The CDR3 has 14 amino acids. Germline V gene lookup returns CDR1 SEHNR and CDR2 FQNEAQ (reference sequence). The CDR3 DNA reads TGTGCCAGCAGCTTTCGGTCCAGGCCGGAAAAACTGTTTTTT. Residues: CASSFRSRPEKLFF.

The chain joins TRBV5-6 to TRBJ2-7; D remains unclear. This CDR3 region has 16 residues. Trimming removed 0 bases at V and 0 bases at J, with 13 bases between. Germline loops: CDR1 SGHDT, CDR2 YYEEEE. CDR3 sequence reads: CASSLVGQGSSYEQYF. The CDR3 DNA is TGTGCCAGCAGCTTGGTAGGTCAAGGCAGCTCCTACGAGCAGTACTTC. Based on the CDR3 plus reference TRBV5-6 and TRBJ2-7, the full variable domain is DAGVTQSPTHLIKTRGQQVTLRCSPKSGHDTVSWYQQALGQGPQFIFQYYEEEERQRGNFPDRFSGHQFPNYSSELNVNALLLGDSALYLCASSLVGQGSSYEQYFGPGTRLTVT.

The chain joins TRBV6-4 to TRBJ2-1; 9 bases line up with TRBD1. The germline CDR1 and CDR2 sequences are MRHNA and SNTAGT. The CDR3 totals 15 residues. Trimming took 9 bases from V and 7 from J; bases not matched to a gene: 13. CDR3 nucleotides: TGTGCCAGTGTTTTCCGGACAGGGGTAAGTAATGAGCAGTTCTTC. Protein product: CASVFRTGVSNEQFF.

The genes are TRBV25-1 and TRBJ2-1; D is uncertain. Trimming took off 5 bases at V and 7 bases at J, with 12 bases between the two ends. Per the germline V gene, CDR1 is MGHDK and CDR2 is SYGVNS. The CDR3 contains 13 residues. In DNA, the CDR3 is TGTGCCAGCAGTCAGGTGTCCGGAAATGAGCAGTTCTTC. Translating it yields CASSQVSGNEQFF.

The V gene is TRBV6-1, the J gene TRBJ2-4, with TRBD1 identical over 8 bases. This CDR3 is built from 12 residues. V lost 6 bases, J lost 13 bases, and 8 bases stayed unmatched. From germline, CDR1 is MNHNS and CDR2 SASEGT. CDR3 residues: CASRLTGASQYF. The CDR3 nucleotides read TGTGCCAGCAGGCTGACAGGGGCATCGCAGTACTTC.

Concerning this clone itself: Distinct nucleotide sequences in the sample also encode this CDR3. The chain combines TRBV5-1 with TRBJ2-3; D may match TRBD1 or TRBD2 (5 bases each). Trimming stripped 4 bases from V and 1 base from J, with 13 bases between. CDR1 is SGHRS and CDR2 is YFSETQ in the germline V gene. The length of the CDR3 is 15 residues. The CDR3 sequence: CASSLRGVGTDTQYF. The CDR3 nucleotides are TGCGCCAGCAGCCTTAGGGGAGTGGGCACAGATACGCAGTATTTT.

V gene TRBV7-6 combines with J gene TRBJ2-2; a weak D match, TRBD2 (5 bases). The CDR3 covers 17 residues. Germline CDR1 and CDR2: SGHVS and FNYEAQ. V lost 1 base, J lost 1 base, and 13 bases lay in between. The CDR3 DNA reads TGTGCCAGCAGCTTAGGTCGCCGGGAAGGGAACACCGGGGAGCTGTTTTTT. Its protein is CASSLGRREGNTGELFF.

This clone showed up just once. This chain links TRBV18 with TRBJ2-1; weak D call: TRBD1 (6 bases). CDR1 KGHSH and CDR2 LQKENI come from the germline V gene. The CDR3 runs 13 residues. V was clipped by 5 bases and J by 9 bases, with 14 bases between them. For the CDR3, the DNA is TGTGCCAGCTCAAAAAACAGGGCGGTTGAGCAGTTCTTC. Protein product: CASSKNRAVEQFF.

The chain has TRBV6-8 and TRBJ2-1; 13 nucleotides line up with TRBD2. Germline V gives CDR1 MNHGY, CDR2 SAAAGT. This CDR3 comprises 16 residues. J was trimmed by 6 bases and V by 5 bases; bases with no gene match: 7. The CDR3 here is CASSRGLAGVFNEQFF. The CDR3 DNA reads TGTGCCAGCAGTCGTGGACTAGCGGGAGTTTTCAATGAGCAGTTCTTC.

The rearrangement uses TRBV5-1 and TRBJ2-3; D gene unclear. CDR1 is SGHRS and CDR2 is YFSETQ in the germline V gene. V gave up 9 bases and J gave up 0 bases, with 17 bases separating them. The CDR3 covers 15 residues. CDR3: CATAASLTSTDTQYF. The CDR3 nucleotides are TGCGCCACCGCGGCGTCTCTGACTAGCACAGATACGCAGTATTTT. Full variable domain (rest looked up from reference TRBV5-1 and TRBJ2-3): KAGVTQTPRYLIKTRGQQVTLSCSPISGHRSVSWYQQTPGQGLQFLFEYFSETQRNKGNFPGRFSGRQFSNSRSEMNVSTLELGDSALYLCATAASLTSTDTQYFGPGTRLTVL.

The chain is built from TRBV9 and TRBJ2-1; weak D call: TRBD2 (7 bases). Trimming took 1 base from V and 8 from J, leaving 16 bases between them. Per germline, CDR1 SGDLS and CDR2 YYNGEE. The CDR3 is made up of 15 amino acids. CDR3 amino acids: CASSVLSLGGDEQFF. CDR3 in DNA: TGTGCCAGCAGCGTATTATCTCTAGGGGGGGATGAGCAGTTCTTC.

V usage is TRBV19 and J usage is TRBJ1-2; 7 bases line up with TRBD1. CDR1 is LNHDA and CDR2 is SQIVND in the germline V gene (reference sequence). The CDR3 sequence is 15 residues long. Losses at the gene ends were 3 bases for V and 7 bases for J; bases not matched to a gene: 11. The CDR3 DNA sequence: TGTGCCAGTAGTATCACCTGGACAGGCTTTAGTGGCTACACCTTC. The encoded protein is CASSITWTGFSGYTF.